These 14 T cell receptor beta chains were all obtained from the same sample, sequenced in a study of T cell responses to AZD1222 COVID-19 vaccine. The table came from immunoSEQ multiplex PCR; TCRdb's copy has only in-frame clones and leaves some out. Altogether 150,000 to 200,000 clones are present, just under 95% being singletons, with the ten largest covering approximately 1.4%. The sequences come from peripheral blood, collected on day 0 of AZD1222 vaccination. The receptors come from an adult in good health.

The rearrangement links TRBV4-1 to TRBJ1-4; D remains unclear. The CDR3 spans 15 residues. Per the germline V gene, CDR1 is MGHRA and CDR2 is YSYEKL. The V and J ends lost 4 bases and 4 bases respectively, with 13 bases between them. The CDR3 protein is CASSPQGLNNEKLFF. DNA for the CDR3: TGCGCCAGCAGCCCCCAAGGTCTAAATAATGAAAAACTGTTTTTT.

J is TRBJ2-1 and V is TRBV18; TRBD1 agrees at 7 bases. CDR3 size: 15 residues. Germline CDR1 is KGHSH and CDR2 is LQKENI. After removal of 4 bases from V and 5 bases from J, the junction contained 8 bases not matched to a gene. The CDR3 DNA is TGTGCCAGCTCACGACCGGGACAGATGAACAATGAGCAGTTCTTC. It translates to CASSRPGQMNNEQFF.

This chain uses TRBV2 with TRBJ2-1; maybe TRBD2 (6 bases). CDR3 length equals 15 residues. With 6 bases removed from V and 11 bases from J, the gap between germline ends came to 23 bases. CDR1 and CDR2 from the germline V gene are SNHLY and FYNNEI. The CDR3 here is CASRDRESPRGKQFF. The CDR3 bases are TGTGCCAGCAGGGACCGGGAGTCACCAAGGGGTAAGCAGTTCTTC.

The J gene is TRBJ1-2, the V gene TRBV4-1, with TRBD1 matching 7 bases. V lost 4 bases and J lost 8; bases outside the gene matches: 7. Germline CDR1 MGHRA, CDR2 YSYEKL. The CDR3 length is 13 residues. This CDR3 reads CASSLRDSSGYTF. The CDR3 DNA follows: TGCGCCAGCAGCCTCCGGGACAGCTCGGGCTACACCTTC.

The chain is built from TRBV5-4 and TRBJ1-2; D is unresolved. The CDR3 runs 15 residues. V lost 0 bases and J 2 bases, leaving 11 bases between the germline ends. The germline CDR1 and CDR2 sequences are SGHNT and YYREEE (reference sequence). In DNA, the CDR3 is TGTGCCAGCAGCTTGGAGAGGCTGGGGAACTATGGCTACACCTTC. Translating gives CASSLERLGNYGYTF.

The J gene is TRBJ1-2, the V gene TRBV6-6; D remains ambiguous. Germline assignment: CDR1 MNHNY and CDR2 SVGAGI (reference sequence). Trimming left V 2 bases short and J 2 bases short, with 15 bases between. The CDR3 totals 16 residues. This CDR3 reads CASSYGYRAGNYGYTF. The DNA of the CDR3 is TGTGCCAGCAGTTACGGGTACCGAGCAGGAAACTATGGCTACACCTTC.

V is TRBV7-6 and J is TRBJ2-1; D is perhaps TRBD1 (5 bases). Between the trimmed V and J ends, which lost 5 bases and 7 bases, there was a span of 15 bases. The CDR3 consists of 14 residues. Germline lookup yields CDR1 SGHVS and CDR2 FNYEAQ. In DNA form, the CDR3 reads TGTGCCAGCAGCATCTTGGGGCCCCGGAATGAGCAGTTCTTC. Translated, it gives CASSILGPRNEQFF.

This clone was observed a single time. V and J are TRBV3-1 (or the pseudogene TRBV3-2) and TRBJ2-1; 7 bases map to TRBD1. CDR1 and CDR2 from the germline V gene are LGHDT and YNNKEL (reference sequence). Trimming removed 4 bases from V and 2 bases from J; junction bases left unmatched: 8. The CDR3 sequence is 16 residues long. In DNA, the CDR3 is TGTGCCAGCAGCCCTCGACAGGGTGGCACCTACAATGAGCAGTTCTTC. It specifies CASSPRQGGTYNEQFF.

This chain uses TRBV24-1 with TRBJ1-6; 9 bases align to TRBD1. V trimming: 3 bases; J trimming: 9 bases; junction bases outside the gene matches: 11. Germline V lookup: CDR1 KGHDR, CDR2 SFDVKD. The CDR3 runs 17 residues. The CDR3 DNA follows: TGTGCCACCAGTGATCCCATACAGGGGGCGCTTACTTCACCCCTCCACTTT. Protein product: CATSDPIQGALTSPLHF.

This chain links TRBV19 with TRBJ1-1; no clear D gene. CDR3 size: 12 residues. The V gene lost 5 bases and the J gene lost 7 bases, with 11 bases spanning the gap. Germline assignment: CDR1 LNHDA and CDR2 SQIVND (reference sequence). CDR3 region: CASSDGAGEAFF. The CDR3, as DNA: TGTGCCAGTAGTGACGGTGCGGGTGAAGCTTTCTTT. Full variable domain (missing parts from reference TRBV19 and TRBJ1-1): DGGITQSPKYLFRKEGQNVTLSCEQNLNHDAMYWYRQDPGQGLRLIYYSQIVNDFQKGDIAEGYSVSREKKESFPLTVTSAQKNPTAFYLCASSDGAGEAFFGQGTRLTVV.

The J gene is TRBJ1-1, the V gene TRBV2; possible D gene TRBD1, 5 bases. Trimming pared 8 bases from V and 6 bases from J, leaving 13 bases between. Germline V gene sequence: CDR1 SNHLY, CDR2 FYNNEI. The CDR3 has 12 residues. This CDR3 is CASLKGPAEAFF. The CDR3 DNA reads as TGTGCCAGCTTGAAGGGGCCCGCTGAAGCTTTCTTT.

V is TRBV7-8 and J is TRBJ2-2, with D unclear. Trimming shortened V by 0 bases and J by 4 bases, and 3 bases separated the two germline ends. Looked up from germline, CDR1 is SGHVS and CDR2 is FQNEAQ. This CDR3 has 13 residues. DNA of the CDR3: TGTGCCAGCAGCTTAGCGGTCACCGGGGAGCTGTTTTTT. It is translated as CASSLAVTGELFF.

The table lists this clone with a count of one. V usage is TRBV30 and J usage is TRBJ2-5, with a tentative D call TRBD2 (6 bases). The CDR3 is made up of 15 amino acids. Germline values: CDR1 GTSNPN, CDR2 SVGIG (reference sequence). The germline V and J ends were trimmed by 4 bases and 1 base, with 16 bases remaining between them. The CDR3 reads CAWTPNSGSQETQYF. Written as DNA, the CDR3 is TGTGCCTGGACGCCTAATAGCGGCAGCCAAGAGACCCAGTACTTC.

This sequence joins TRBV13 and TRBJ2-4, with no clear D. CDR3 size: 15 residues. From germline, CDR1 is PRHDT and CDR2 FYEKMQ (reference sequence). Trimming removed 5 bases at V and 4 bases at J, with 15 bases between. Here the CDR3 reads CASSRGGQPKNIQYF. CDR3 DNA: TGTGCCAGCAGCCGAGGCGGCCAGCCTAAAAACATTCAGTACTTC.